The 7 T cell receptor beta chains below come from one sample, sequenced in a study of cytomegalovirus exposure and HLA in healthy donors. Researchers ran the PCR with 60 Vbeta and 13 Jbeta primers. Sequencing used immunoSEQ multiplex PCR; TCRdb keeps in-frame clones, though not all of them. Counted here are 150,000 to 200,000 clones, approximately 88% occurring once; the ten biggest clones make up 0.25% to 0.3%. The sequenced sample consisted of PBMCs. The origin of the receptors is a boy aged 5-17 years in good health and CMV-seronegative.

The chain recombines TRBV9 with TRBJ2-7, with a weak D call TRBD1 (8 bases). V was pared by 0 bases and J by 3 bases, with 13 bases between. Germline-derived CDR1 and CDR2 are SGDLS and YYNGEE. The CDR3 has 15 residues. The CDR3 protein is CASSVATGGGYEQYF. Written as DNA, the CDR3 is TGTGCCAGCAGCGTAGCTACAGGGGGGGGCTACGAGCAGTACTTC.

The chain carries TRBV13 and TRBJ1-2; no reliable D call. CDR3 length equals 15 residues. Germline lookup yields CDR1 PRHDT and CDR2 FYEKMQ (reference sequence). The V gene lost 0 bases and the J gene lost 4 bases, with 12 bases spanning the gap. This CDR3 reads CASSLGTGWSYGYTF. In DNA form, the CDR3 reads TGTGCCAGCAGCTTAGGCACGGGATGGAGCTATGGCTACACCTTC. The whole variable domain, remainder taken from reference TRBV13 and TRBJ1-2, is AAGVIQSPRHLIKEKRETATLKCYPIPRHDTVYWYQQGPGQDPQFLISFYEKMQSDKGSIPDRFSAQQFSDYHSELNMSSLELGDSALYFCASSLGTGWSYGYTFGSGTRLTVV.

In this sample, this clone turned up once. This chain links TRBV25-1 with TRBJ2-4; 8 bases agree with TRBD1. This CDR3 contains 15 residues. CDR1 is MGHDK, CDR2 SYGVNS, per germline. Trimming removed 3 bases from V and 3 bases from J; junction bases left unmatched: 4. The CDR3 DNA reads as TGTGCCAGCAGTGAGCTGGACAGGGACAAAAACATTCAGTACTTC. Amino acids: CASSELDRDKNIQYF.

The CDR3, as DNA: TGTGCCAGCAGTGTCAGGACTAGTGGGTCGGGGGAGCTGTTTTTT. It yields the protein CASSVRTSGSGELFF. This chain connects TRBV28 to TRBJ2-2; TRBD2 aligns across 7 bases. Per germline, CDR1 MDHEN and CDR2 SYDVKM. The CDR3 has 15 residues. Trimming removed 5 bases from V and 8 bases from J; junction bases left unmatched: 11. Full variable domain (remainder filled in from reference TRBV28 and TRBJ2-2): DVKVTQSSRYLVKRTGEKVFLECVQDMDHENMFWYRQDPGLGLRLIYFSYDVKMKEKGDIPEGYSVSREKKERFSLILESASTNQTSMYLCASSVRTSGSGELFFGEGSRLTVL.

The chain is built from TRBV4-2 and TRBJ2-3, with 8 bases matching TRBD2. Trimming took 0 bases from V and 1 from J; bases not matched to a gene: 0. This CDR3 region has 15 residues. The germline gives CDR1 LGHNA, CDR2 YNFKEQ. The chain's CDR3 is CASSQDGGGTDTQYF. As DNA, the CDR3 is TGTGCCAGCAGCCAAGACGGGGGGGGCACAGATACGCAGTATTTT.

This chain uses TRBV28 with TRBJ2-5; weak D call: TRBD1 (5 bases). Germline V gene sequence: CDR1 MDHEN, CDR2 SYDVKM. CDR3 length: 14 residues. Trimming shortened V by 5 bases and J by 5 bases, and 15 bases separated the two germline ends. The CDR3 reads CASSITRGLETQYF. The CDR3 DNA is TGTGCCAGCAGTATTACAAGGGGTTTGGAGACCCAGTACTTC.

The V call is TRBV4-3, the J call TRBJ1-2, with 9 bases aligning to TRBD1. Germline trimming cut 3 bases from V and 13 bases from J; bases unmatched to any gene: 6. This CDR3 is 12 amino acids long. CDR1 LGHNA and CDR2 YSLEER come from the germline V gene. Here the CDR3 reads CASSHPTGGATF. The CDR3 nucleotides are TGCGCCAGCAGCCACCCGACAGGGGGGGCCACCTTC.